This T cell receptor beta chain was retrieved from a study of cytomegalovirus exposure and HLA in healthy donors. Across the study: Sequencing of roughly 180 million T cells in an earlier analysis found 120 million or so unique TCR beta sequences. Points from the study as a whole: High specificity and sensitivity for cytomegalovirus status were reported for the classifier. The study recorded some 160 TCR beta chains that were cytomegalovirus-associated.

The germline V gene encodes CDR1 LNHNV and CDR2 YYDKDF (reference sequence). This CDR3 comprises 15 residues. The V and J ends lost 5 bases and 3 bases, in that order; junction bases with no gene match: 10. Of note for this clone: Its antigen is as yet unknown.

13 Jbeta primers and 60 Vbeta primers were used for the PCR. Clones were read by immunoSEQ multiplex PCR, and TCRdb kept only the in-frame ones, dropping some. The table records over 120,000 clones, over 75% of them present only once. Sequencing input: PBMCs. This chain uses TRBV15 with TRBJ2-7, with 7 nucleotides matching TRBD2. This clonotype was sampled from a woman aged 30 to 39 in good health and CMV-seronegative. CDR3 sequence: CATSGAGGSLYEQYF. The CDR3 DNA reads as TGTGCCACCAGCGGGGCCGGCGGGAGTCTCTACGAGCAGTACTTC.